The 17 T cell receptor beta chains listed next were all sequenced from one sample in a study of technical replicates of blood from several donors. TCRdb keeps only in-frame clones here, not all; method: immunoSEQ multiplex PCR. The table has over 55,000 clones, approximately 96% seen once. Sequencing was performed on T cells isolated from PBMCs. The receptor source for this set is a human donor in good health.

The chain recombines TRBV4-2 with TRBJ2-5; D is ambiguous. Germline V gene data show CDR1 as LGHNA and CDR2 as YNFKEQ. Trimming stripped 1 base from V and 5 bases from J, with 11 bases between. This CDR3 has 14 residues. In nucleotides, the CDR3 is TGTGCCAGCAGCCAAGTCCTCGGGTGTGAGACCCAGTACTTC. Its protein product is CASSQVLGCETQYF.

The chain links TRBV28 to TRBJ1-2, with D perhaps TRBD1 (6 bases). The germline gives CDR1 MDHEN, CDR2 SYDVKM. Trimming shortened V by 2 bases and J by 5 bases, and 15 bases separated the two germline ends. This CDR3 comprises 15 residues. CDR3 in amino acids: CASSLPRGPLYGYTF. In DNA form, the CDR3 reads TGTGCCAGCAGTTTACCCAGGGGACCCTTGTATGGCTACACCTTC.

The V call is TRBV5-6, the J call TRBJ2-3, with 8 bases matching TRBD1. V shed 5 bases, J shed 5 bases, and the junction held 7 bases outside the gene matches. CDR3 length equals 14 residues. CDR1 is SGHDT and CDR2 is YYEEEE in the germline V gene. In DNA, the CDR3 is TGTGCCAGCAGGGGACAGGTCTTCCAAGATACGCAGTATTTT. This sequence encodes CASRGQVFQDTQYF.

The genes are TRBV7-9 and TRBJ2-3, with 11 positions matching TRBD2. Per germline, CDR1 SEHNR and CDR2 FQNEAQ (reference sequence). This CDR3 has 18 amino acids. After removal of 3 bases from V and 6 bases from J, the junction contained 14 bases not matched to a gene. The CDR3 loop is CASSLLAGGRTVSDTQYF. The CDR3 nucleotides are TGTGCCAGCAGCTTGCTAGCGGGGGGCCGTACGGTATCGGATACGCAGTATTTT.

The chain combines TRBV7-8 with TRBJ2-7; a possible D gene is TRBD2 (6 bases). V was trimmed by 1 base and J by 3 bases, leaving 13 bases between them. Germline V gene sequence: CDR1 SGHVS, CDR2 FQNEAQ. This CDR3 contains 15 residues. This CDR3 is CASSLGSGLIYEQYF. CDR3 sequence (DNA): TGTGCCAGCAGCTTAGGTTCGGGACTGATCTACGAGCAGTACTTC.

This rearrangement joins TRBV5-6 to TRBJ2-1; 7 nucleotides line up with TRBD1. This CDR3 has 13 residues. V trimming: 1 base; J trimming: 15 bases; junction bases outside the gene matches: 10. From germline, CDR1 is SGHDT and CDR2 YYEEEE. The CDR3 sequence is CASSLLPDRPLFF. CDR3 coding DNA: TGTGCCAGCAGCTTGTTGCCGGACAGGCCCTTGTTCTTC.

The rearrangement links TRBV6-1 to TRBJ1-3, with TRBD1 identical over 12 bases. This CDR3 has 22 amino acids. Trimming cost V 2 bases and J 3 bases; bases outside gene matches: 20. In germline, CDR1 is MNHNS, CDR2 SASEGT. CDR3 nucleotides: TGTGCCAGCAGTGAAAGGGTCCTGTATACGAGGGACAGGGGGCGCGTTGGAAACACCATATATTTT. Residues: CASSERVLYTRDRGRVGNTIYF.

The chain uses TRBV29-1 and TRBJ1-2; 8 nucleotides line up with TRBD1. With 7 bases clipped from V and 11 bases from J, the junction kept 15 bases outside the gene matches. The germline V gene has CDR1 SQVTM and CDR2 ANQGSEA. This CDR3 comprises 13 residues. The CDR3 loop reads CSAWVPDRESYTF. In DNA form, the CDR3 reads TGCAGCGCGTGGGTACCGGACAGGGAGTCATACACCTTC.

The chain carries TRBV27 and TRBJ2-6; D is possibly TRBD2 (5 bases). V gave up 4 bases and J gave up 4 bases, with 11 bases separating them. Germline V gives CDR1 MNHEY, CDR2 SMNVEV (reference sequence). The CDR3 totals 15 residues. CDR3 coding DNA: TGTGCCAGCAGTTGGAAGCCGGGAGGGGCCAACGTCCTGACTTTC. Translation: CASSWKPGGANVLTF.

V gene TRBV7-6 combines with J gene TRBJ2-7, with 8 nucleotides matching TRBD1. The CDR3 contains 15 residues. CDR1 is SGHVS, CDR2 FNYEAQ, per germline. With 0 bases clipped from V and 6 bases from J, the junction kept 7 bases outside the gene matches. The CDR3 DNA reads TGTGCCAGCAGCTTAGCTATCGGACAGGGAGGCGAGCAGTACTTC. This sequence encodes CASSLAIGQGGEQYF.

This chain links TRBV10-3 with TRBJ2-3, with no clear D. The CDR3 consists of 12 residues. From germline, CDR1 is ENHRY and CDR2 SYGVKD. V was clipped by 4 bases and J by 6 bases, with 8 bases between them. The CDR3 protein is CAISGLVDTQYF. The CDR3 DNA reads TGTGCCATCAGTGGCCTAGTTGATACGCAGTATTTT.

J is TRBJ1-1 and V is TRBV18; no clear D gene. Germline V gene lookup returns CDR1 KGHSH and CDR2 LQKENI. This CDR3 comprises 12 residues. Trimming cost V 6 bases and J 7 bases, with 12 bases left between them. The CDR3 DNA reads TGTGCCAGCTCGAGACCGGGGAGTGAAGCTTTCTTT. This sequence encodes CASSRPGSEAFF.

V is TRBV19 and J is TRBJ1-4; D not resolved. The CDR3 is 13 amino acids. CDR1 and CDR2 from the germline V gene are LNHDA and SQIVND (reference sequence). Trimming cost V 6 bases and J 4 bases, with 9 bases left between them. The CDR3 sequence is CASSPVFNEKLFF. The CDR3 DNA is TGTGCCAGTAGCCCGGTCTTTAATGAAAAACTGTTTTTT.

This sequence joins TRBV5-1 and TRBJ2-5; TRBD1 matches 7 bases. The V segment lost 0 bases and the J segment 5 bases; nucleotides outside the gene matches: 7. Per the germline V gene, CDR1 is SGHRS and CDR2 is YFSETQ. The CDR3 is made up of 15 amino acids. The CDR3 protein is CASSLGQGRWETQYF. The CDR3 coding sequence is TGCGCCAGCAGCTTGGGACAGGGAAGATGGGAGACCCAGTACTTC.

This chain links TRBV6-5 with TRBJ1-2, with D uncertain. Germline V gene lookup returns CDR1 MNHEY and CDR2 SVGAGI. Trimming left V 0 bases short and J 5 bases short, with 7 bases between. The CDR3 totals 13 residues. CDR3 sequence: CASSYSTGYGYTF. CDR3 coding DNA: TGTGCCAGCAGTTACTCGACGGGATATGGCTACACCTTC.

In this sample, this clone turned up once. CDR3 loop: CASSRDRRYEQYF. In DNA, the CDR3 is TGTGCCAGCAGCCGGGACAGAAGATACGAGCAGTACTTC. This rearrangement joins TRBV6-5 to TRBJ2-7, with 7 bases matching TRBD1. This CDR3 spans 13 amino acids. The germline V gene has CDR1 MNHEY and CDR2 SVGAGI. Trimming cost V 6 bases and J 4 bases; bases outside gene matches: 6.

This chain connects TRBV7-7 to TRBJ2-5; possibly TRBD2 for D (5 bases). V lost 0 bases and J lost 2, with 13 bases in between. This CDR3 region has 16 residues. Germline V gene lookup returns CDR1 SSHAT and CDR2 FNYEAQ (reference sequence). The CDR3: CASSLAQIRGQETQYF. The CDR3 region has the DNA TGTGCCAGCAGCTTAGCGCAGATTCGGGGTCAAGAGACCCAGTACTTC.